This T cell receptor beta chain was retrieved from a study of T-cell memory formation after mild COVID-19. Notes on the study in general: The study detected some responding clones in pre-infection memory, suggesting cross-reactive memory joined. Contracting CD4+ clones were located mainly in CM and EM, and CD8+ clones in EMRA. While clones contracting from day 15 to 85 were balanced between CD4 and CD8, later expanders leaned CD4+.

TCRdb analysed the 5' RACE reads with MiXCR anew, one entry per CDR3 protein. The sample records 40,000 to 45,000 distinct CDR3 sequences, roughly 9% being singletons. The CDR3 contains 14 residues. Per germline, CDR1 MGHDK and CDR2 SYGVNS. Trimming removed 2 bases at V and 4 bases at J, with 9 bases between. Regarding this clonotype: The antigen remains undetermined.

V is TRBV25-1 and J is TRBJ1-5; TRBD1 might be the D (5 bases). The source material was PBMCs or a T cell subset sorted from them (not recorded which). The sequence derives from an adult woman who had mild COVID-19 (a few samples of this study predate the infection). Cell type and time point are not known. CDR3 residues: CASSEPGPNQPQHF. The CDR3 DNA reads as TGTGCCAGCAGTGAACCAGGGCCAAATCAGCCCCAGCATTTT.